This T cell receptor beta chain originates from a study of blood T cell repertoires in COVID-19. Some clones are missing from TCRdb's copy, which holds only in-frame ones; the method was immunoSEQ multiplex PCR. The sample contains some 300,000 clones, around nine tenths of which appear only once. Trimming pared 2 bases from V and 3 bases from J, leaving 10 bases between. Germline-derived CDR1 and CDR2 are LGHDT and YNNKEL (reference sequence). CDR3 size: 14 residues. This receptor was identified in a woman aged 25-40 years who had been exposed to COVID-19. The chain links TRBV3-1 (or the pseudogene TRBV3-2) to TRBJ1-2; D is uncertain. The sample consisted of PBMCs or T cells enriched from blood (not recorded which). CDR3 in amino acids: CASSQRNTDYGYTF. CDR3 DNA: TGTGCCAGCAGCCAAAGAAACACAGACTATGGCTACACCTTC.